Following are 11 T cell receptor beta chains from one sample sequenced in a study of spatial heterogeneity in lung cancer. The time point here: sample taken at primary tumor resection. These receptors have no known antigen. TCRdb independently ran MiXCR on the 5' RACE reads; one entry per CDR3 protein. The sample records about 27,000 distinct CDR3 sequences, roughly 7.4% being singletons. General study results and limits: One measure, the expanded intratumoral alpha and beta TCR count, tracked tumor mutation counts.

The sequencing used lung tumor tissue, collected at surgery. The receptors shown here come from a male donor with early-stage non-small cell lung cancer.

This clonotype has just a few counts. The chain uses TRBV28 and TRBJ2-7, with a weak D call TRBD1 (5 bases). CDR3 length: 14 residues. Germline loops: CDR1 MDHEN, CDR2 SYDVKM. Trimming cost V 7 bases and J 1 base, with 14 bases left between them. The CDR3 sequence is CASKSKKGSYEQYF. CDR3 nucleotide sequence: TGTGCCAGCAAAAGCAAAAAGGGGTCCTACGAGCAGTACTTC.

This clonotype was detected many times. This chain's CDR3 is CASFLWGIVPEAFF. CDR3 nucleotide sequence: TGTGCCAGCTTCCTATGGGGGATAGTTCCTGAAGCTTTCTTT. The V and J genes are TRBV6-6 and TRBJ1-1; D may be TRBD1 (5 bases). The CDR3 is 14 amino acids. Per germline, CDR1 MNHNY and CDR2 SVGAGI (reference sequence). V was cut by 8 bases and J by 6 bases, with 19 bases left in between.

This clonotype was recorded many times. The V gene is TRBV5-1, the J gene TRBJ1-1; D is unclear. This CDR3 region has 13 residues. CDR1 and CDR2 from the germline V gene are SGHRS and YFSETQ. Deletions cut 2 bases from V and 2 bases from J, with 7 bases between. Written as DNA, the CDR3 is TGCGCCAGCAGCTTAAACCAAAACACTGAAGCTTTCTTT. Translation: CASSLNQNTEAFF.

The chain uses TRBV7-2 and TRBJ1-2; TRBD1 matches at 9 bases. Germline V gene sequence: CDR1 SGHTA, CDR2 FQGNSA. CDR3 length: 14 residues. With V trimmed by 5 bases and J by 5 bases, 6 bases remained unmatched. The CDR3 protein is CASSGTGKAYGYTF. As DNA, the CDR3 is TGTGCCAGCAGCGGGACAGGGAAGGCTTATGGCTACACCTTC.

This clonotype was counted ten times or more. The chain has TRBV6-1 and TRBJ1-5; D uncertain. Looked up from germline, CDR1 is MNHNS and CDR2 is SASEGT. There are 14 residues in the CDR3. The V and J ends lost 4 bases and 1 base respectively, with 8 bases between them. The CDR3 DNA follows: TGTGCCAGCAGTGTAGAATTGAGCAATCAGCCCCAGCATTTT. It specifies CASSVELSNQPQHF.

The chain recombines TRBV4-1 with TRBJ2-5; D may match TRBD1 or TRBD2 (6 bases each). This CDR3 has 15 amino acids. V was pared by 4 bases and J by 5 bases, with 17 bases between. Germline-derived CDR1 and CDR2 are MGHRA and YSYEKL. CDR3 in amino acids: CASSRIQGGGETQYF. The CDR3 nucleotides read TGCGCCAGCAGCCGAATACAGGGAGGAGGCGAGACCCAGTACTTC.

This clonotype was seen repeatedly, ten times or more. The V and J genes are TRBV12-3 or TRBV12-4 and TRBJ2-2; D call uncertain. The CDR3 runs to 16 residues. Trimming left V 3 bases short and J 7 bases short, with 18 bases between. This CDR3 is CASSFLGLQSGGELFF. The CDR3 nucleotides read TGTGCCAGCAGTTTTTTAGGTCTCCAGTCCGGCGGGGAGCTGTTTTTT.

This clonotype has only a few counts. The CDR3 DNA sequence: TGTGCCAGCAGCTTGCAATGGGGGAATTCACCCCTCCACTTT. Encoded protein: CASSLQWGNSPLHF. The V and J genes are TRBV11-2 and TRBJ1-6, with D maybe TRBD1 (5 bases). V gave up 3 bases and J gave up 7 bases, with 10 bases separating them. This CDR3 contains 14 residues. Germline V gene data show CDR1 as SGHAT and CDR2 as FQNNGV.

V usage is TRBV6-1 and J usage is TRBJ2-1; 10 bases fit TRBD2. CDR1 MNHNS and CDR2 SASEGT come from the germline V gene. The length of the CDR3 is 17 residues. V gave up 2 bases and J gave up 1 base; unmatched junction bases: 5. DNA of the CDR3: TGTGCCAGCAGTGAATTTGTGACTAGCGGGTCCTACAATGAGCAGTTCTTC. Protein: CASSEFVTSGSYNEQFF.

At least ten counts were recorded for this clonotype. This chain joins TRBV5-1 and TRBJ2-5; 7 bases match TRBD2. With 4 bases clipped from V and 2 bases from J, the junction kept 8 bases outside the gene matches. Germline CDR1 reads SGHRS; CDR2 reads YFSETQ. CDR3 length: 15 amino acids. The DNA of the CDR3 is TGCGCCAGCAGCCCCAATACGGGGGGACAAGAGACCCAGTACTTC. This codes for CASSPNTGGQETQYF.

In its sample, this clonotype was seen many times. This rearrangement joins TRBV10-3 to TRBJ2-2, with D maybe TRBD1 (6 bases). Between the trimmed V and J ends, which lost 6 bases and 5 bases, there was a span of 13 bases. Germline V gene lookup returns CDR1 ENHRY and CDR2 SYGVKD. This CDR3 region has 14 residues. The CDR3 bases are TGTGCCATCAGAAGCCCAGGGGCTACCGGGGAGCTGTTTTTT. Translation: CAIRSPGATGELFF.